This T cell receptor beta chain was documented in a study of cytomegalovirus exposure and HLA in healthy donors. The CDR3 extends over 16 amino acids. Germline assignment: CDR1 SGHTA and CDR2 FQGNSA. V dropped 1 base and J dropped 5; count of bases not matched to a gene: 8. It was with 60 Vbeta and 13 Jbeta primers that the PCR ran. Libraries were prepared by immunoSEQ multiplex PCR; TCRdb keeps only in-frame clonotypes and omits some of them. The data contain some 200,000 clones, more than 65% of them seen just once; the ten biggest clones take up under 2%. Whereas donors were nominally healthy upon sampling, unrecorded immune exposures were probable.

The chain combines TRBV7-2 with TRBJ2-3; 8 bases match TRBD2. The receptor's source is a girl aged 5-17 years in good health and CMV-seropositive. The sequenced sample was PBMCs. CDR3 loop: CASSLDRGGQVDTQYF. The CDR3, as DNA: TGTGCCAGCAGCTTAGATCGGGGGGGCCAGGTAGATACGCAGTATTTT.